These T cell receptor beta chains were read from a single sample in a study of blood T cell repertoires in COVID-19. Clones were read by immunoSEQ multiplex PCR, and TCRdb kept only the in-frame ones, dropping some. The sample includes some 300,000 clones, nearly 90% of them seen just once. Sequencing input: peripheral blood. The receptors were gathered from a woman in her thirties or forties with COVID-19, enrolled during active disease. Both conserved end residues are part of each CDR3. D genes are given only for firm matches. A row's size may be missing; if present it is once, few, many or a size class.

>TRBJ1-1|-|-|TRBV2
TGTGCCACCACGGGGGGCGGCACTGAAGCTTTCTTT
CATTGGGTEAFF
>TRBJ2-1|-|TRBD1|TRBV28
TGTGCCAGCAGTTTATGGGCGGGACAGGGCTACAATGAGCAGTTCTTC
CASSLWAGQGYNEQFF
>TRBJ1-4|-|TRBD1|TRBV27
TGTGCCAGCACACATGTTGGGGACAGGGTCCCTAATGAAAAACTGTTTTTT
CASTHVGDRVPNEKLFF
>TRBJ2-3|-|-|TRBV5-1
TGCGCCAGCAGCTTGGCTCCAGGGTCCACAGATACGCAGTATTTT
CASSLAPGSTDTQYF
>TRBJ1-6|-|TRBD1|TRBV11-3
TGTGCCAGCAGCTTAGGACAGGGAAATTCACCCCTCCACTTT
CASSLGQGNSPLHF
>TRBJ2-7|-|TRBD1|TRBV3-1/TRBV3-2
TGTGCCAGCAGCCCCCGGGACAGGGATAGCAACGAGCAGTACTTC
CASSPRDRDSNEQYF
>TRBJ1-2|-|-|TRBV4-3
TGCGCCAGCAGCCAAGATACCCTCGAGCTTAAGTACTCTTATGGCTACACCTTC
CASSQDTLELKYSYGYTF
>TRBJ2-6|-|TRBD1|TRBV19
TGTGCCAGTAGTATAAGACAGGGTCAAGCCAACGTCCTGACTTTC
CASSIRQGQANVLTF
>TRBJ2-7|-|TRBD2|TRBV6-2/TRBV6-3
TGTGCCAGCAGTTACAGGACTAGCGGGGCCAGCTCCTACGAGCAGTACTTC
CASSYRTSGASSYEQYF
>TRBJ2-3|few|-|TRBV4-1
TGCGCCAGCAGCCATAATCCCACACCTGGCACAGATACGCAGTATTTT
CASSHNPTPGTDTQYF
>TRBJ1-2|-|TRBD1|TRBV15
TGTGCCACCAGTCTTACAGGGGTGGGGTCCTATGGCTACACCTTC
CATSLTGVGSYGYTF
>TRBJ2-1|-|-|TRBV20-1
TGCAGTGCTAGTAACGGGGCCTACAATGAGCAGTTCTTC
CSASNGAYNEQFF
>TRBJ2-7|-|TRBD1|TRBV9
TGTGCCAGCAGCCCGGCCAGCCAGGGGGTCCTCGGGGAGCAGTACTTC
CASSPASQGVLGEQYF
>TRBJ1-3|-|-|TRBV5-1
TGCGCCAGCAGCTTGGGCCCCAACAGGCTTGGAAACACCATATATTTT
CASSLGPNRLGNTIYF